One sample yielded the 10 T cell receptor beta chains listed below, sequenced in a study of OX40 agonist ivuxolimab in advanced cancers. Generated by immunoSEQ multiplex PCR, the TCRdb table keeps only in-frame clones and is missing some. The sample yields fewer than 85,000 clones, about 87% seen once. The sequencing used CD4+ or CD8+ T cells sorted from blood, collected in a trial of the OX40 agonist ivuxolimab. These receptors were obtained from an adult with an advanced solid tumor such as melanoma, head and neck, liver or kidney cancer.

The rearrangement uses TRBV27 and TRBJ1-1; 7 bases line up with TRBD1. Germline lookup yields CDR1 MNHEY and CDR2 SMNVEV (reference sequence). CDR3 length equals 14 residues. V trimming: 2 bases; J trimming: 4 bases; junction bases outside the gene matches: 4. The CDR3 spells CASSLTGAGTEAFF. In nucleotides, the CDR3 is TGTGCCAGCAGTTTAACAGGGGCCGGCACTGAAGCTTTCTTT.

The rearrangement joins TRBV9 to TRBJ2-2; D might be TRBD2 (5 bases). V lost 0 bases and J 5 bases, leaving 14 bases between the germline ends. CDR1 is SGDLS and CDR2 is YYNGEE in the germline V gene. CDR3 length: 16 residues. The CDR3 coding sequence is TGTGCCAGCAGCGTAGGCAAAGGGAGAAGGACCGGGGAGCTGTTTTTT. This sequence encodes CASSVGKGRRTGELFF.

This sequence joins TRBV4-1 and TRBJ1-1; D is possibly TRBD1 (5 bases). Germline V gene lookup returns CDR1 MGHRA and CDR2 YSYEKL. The CDR3 totals 13 residues. Trimming left V 1 base short and J 6 bases short, with 9 bases between. The CDR3 DNA reads as TGCGCCAGCAGCCAAGGACAGTCATCTGAAGCTTTCTTT. It yields the protein CASSQGQSSEAFF.

This clone has a single count. V and J are TRBV30 and TRBJ1-1; D is undetermined. V lost 0 bases and J lost 5, with 10 bases in between. Looked up from germline, CDR1 is GTSNPN and CDR2 is SVGIG (reference sequence). The CDR3 covers 13 residues. CDR3 residues: CAWSVQAETEAFF. In DNA, the CDR3 is TGTGCCTGGAGTGTACAAGCTGAAACTGAAGCTTTCTTT.

The chain employs TRBV5-1 and TRBJ1-4, with D perhaps TRBD1 (5 bases). Per germline, CDR1 SGHRS and CDR2 YFSETQ. The CDR3 covers 16 residues. V dropped 1 base and J dropped 5 bases, with 15 bases sitting between them. DNA for the CDR3: TGCGCCAGCAGCTTGTTAGGGGCAGCAATAAATGAAAAACTGTTTTTT. As protein: CASSLLGAAINEKLFF.

The V gene is TRBV6-1, the J gene TRBJ2-7; 7 bases agree with TRBD1. Trimming at V came to 7 bases and at J to 3 bases, leaving 6 bases not matched to a gene. The CDR3 extends over 13 amino acids. Germline CDR1 and CDR2: MNHNS and SASEGT. In nucleotides, the CDR3 is TGTGCCAGCAAGGACAGGTCCTACTACGAGCAGTACTTC. Amino acid sequence: CASKDRSYYEQYF.

CDR3 bases: TGTGCCAGCAGTGAAATTCCCCTCGGCTCTGGAAACACCATATATTTT. Amino acids: CASSEIPLGSGNTIYF. This rearrangement joins TRBV6-1 to TRBJ1-3; D unresolved. Germline V lookup: CDR1 MNHNS, CDR2 SASEGT. V was shortened by 2 bases and J by 0 bases, with 11 bases between the two germline ends. The CDR3 runs 16 residues.

The chain carries TRBV16 and TRBJ1-1; D is unresolved. CDR3 length: 13 residues. Per germline, CDR1 KGHSY and CDR2 FQNENV. V was trimmed by 2 bases and J by 4 bases, leaving 8 bases between them. CDR3 in amino acids: CASSQRPATEAFF. For the CDR3, the DNA is TGTGCCAGCAGCCAACGGCCTGCCACTGAAGCTTTCTTT.

This sequence joins TRBV20-1 and TRBJ1-5; D ambiguous. The germline V and J ends were trimmed by 2 bases and 11 bases, with 7 bases remaining between them. Germline loops: CDR1 DFQATT, CDR2 SNEGSKA (reference sequence). The CDR3 loop spans 10 amino acids. CDR3 in amino acids: CSARSDSQHF. CDR3 DNA: TGCAGTGCTAGATCAGACTCCCAGCATTTT.

V and J are TRBV19 and TRBJ2-7, with 9 nucleotides matching TRBD1. The germline CDR1 and CDR2 sequences are LNHDA and SQIVND (reference sequence). V lost 7 bases, J lost 6 bases, and 1 base stayed unmatched. The CDR3 is made up of 11 amino acids. The CDR3 nucleotides are TGTGCCAGTATGGACAGGGGCGAGCAGTACTTC. Its translation: CASMDRGEQYF.